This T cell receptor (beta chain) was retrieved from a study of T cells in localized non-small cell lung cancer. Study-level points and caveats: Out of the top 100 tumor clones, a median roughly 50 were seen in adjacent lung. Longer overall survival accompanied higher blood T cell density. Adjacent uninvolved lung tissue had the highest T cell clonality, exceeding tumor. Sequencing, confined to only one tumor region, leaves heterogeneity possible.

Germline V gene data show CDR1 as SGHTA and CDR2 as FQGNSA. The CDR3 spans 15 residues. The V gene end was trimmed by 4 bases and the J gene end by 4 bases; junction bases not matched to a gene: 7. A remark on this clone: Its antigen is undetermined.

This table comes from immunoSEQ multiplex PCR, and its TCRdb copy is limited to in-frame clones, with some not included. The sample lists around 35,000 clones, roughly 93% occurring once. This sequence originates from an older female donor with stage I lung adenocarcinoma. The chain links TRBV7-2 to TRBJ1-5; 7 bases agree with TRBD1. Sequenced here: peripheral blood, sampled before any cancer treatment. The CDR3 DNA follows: TGTGCCAGCAGCTCCACACAGGGGAGAAATCAGCCCCAGCATTTT. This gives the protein CASSSTQGRNQPQHF.